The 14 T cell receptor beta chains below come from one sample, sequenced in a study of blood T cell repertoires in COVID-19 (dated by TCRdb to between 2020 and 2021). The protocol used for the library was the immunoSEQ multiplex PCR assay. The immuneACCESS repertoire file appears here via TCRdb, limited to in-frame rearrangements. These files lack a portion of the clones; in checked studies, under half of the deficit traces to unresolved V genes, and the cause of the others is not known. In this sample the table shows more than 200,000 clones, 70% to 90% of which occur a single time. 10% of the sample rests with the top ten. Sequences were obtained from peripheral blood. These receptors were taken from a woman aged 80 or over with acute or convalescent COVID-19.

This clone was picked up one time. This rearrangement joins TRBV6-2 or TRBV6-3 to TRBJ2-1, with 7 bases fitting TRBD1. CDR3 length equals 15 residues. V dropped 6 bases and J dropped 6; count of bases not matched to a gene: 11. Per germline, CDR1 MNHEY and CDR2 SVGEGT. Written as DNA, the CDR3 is TGTGCCAGCAGCTCCCTCGTTAACAGGGGCAATGAGCAGTTCTTC. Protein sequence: CASSSLVNRGNEQFF.

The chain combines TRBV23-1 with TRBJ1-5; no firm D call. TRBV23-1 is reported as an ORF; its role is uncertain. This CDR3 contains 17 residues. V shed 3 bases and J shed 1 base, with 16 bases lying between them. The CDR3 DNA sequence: TGCGCCAGCAGTCATCCGGACGGGGAGATAAGCAATCAGCCCCAGCATTTT. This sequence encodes CASSHPDGEISNQPQHF.

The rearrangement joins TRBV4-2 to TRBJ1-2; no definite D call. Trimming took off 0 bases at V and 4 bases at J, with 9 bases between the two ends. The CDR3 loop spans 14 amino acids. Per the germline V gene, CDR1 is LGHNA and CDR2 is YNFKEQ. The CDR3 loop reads CASSQDRAIYGYTF. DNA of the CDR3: TGTGCCAGCAGCCAAGATCGAGCTATCTATGGCTACACCTTC.

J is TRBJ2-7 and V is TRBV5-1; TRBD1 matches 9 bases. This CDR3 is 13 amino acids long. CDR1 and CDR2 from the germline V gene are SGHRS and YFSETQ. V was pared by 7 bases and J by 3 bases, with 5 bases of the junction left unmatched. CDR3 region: CASGGQGFYEQYF. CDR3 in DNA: TGCGCCAGCGGAGGACAGGGGTTCTACGAGCAGTACTTC.

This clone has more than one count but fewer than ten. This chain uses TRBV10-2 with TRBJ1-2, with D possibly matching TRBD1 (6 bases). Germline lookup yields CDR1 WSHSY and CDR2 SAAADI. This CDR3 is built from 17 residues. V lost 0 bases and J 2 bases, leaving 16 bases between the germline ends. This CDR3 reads CASSESGGGRANYGYTF. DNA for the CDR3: TGCGCCAGCAGTGAGTCCGGTGGGGGCAGGGCGAACTATGGCTACACCTTC.

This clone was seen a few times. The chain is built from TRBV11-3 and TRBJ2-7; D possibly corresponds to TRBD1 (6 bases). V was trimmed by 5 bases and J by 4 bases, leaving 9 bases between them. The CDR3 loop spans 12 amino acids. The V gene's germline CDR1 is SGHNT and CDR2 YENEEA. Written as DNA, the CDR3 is TGTGCCAGCAGCGTCACAGGGTACGAGCAGTACTTC. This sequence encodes CASSVTGYEQYF.

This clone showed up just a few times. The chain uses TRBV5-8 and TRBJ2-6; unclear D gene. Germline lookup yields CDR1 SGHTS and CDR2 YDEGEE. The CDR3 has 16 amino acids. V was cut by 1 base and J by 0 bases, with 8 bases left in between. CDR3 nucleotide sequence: TGTGCCAGCAGCTTGACAGTTTACTCTGGGGCCAACGTCCTGACTTTC. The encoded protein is CASSLTVYSGANVLTF.

CDR3 residues: CASSSGQGGSNEQFF. The CDR3 nucleotides read TGTGCCAGCAGCTCAGGACAGGGTGGTTCCAATGAGCAGTTCTTC. This chain links TRBV7-2 with TRBJ2-1; 8 bases match TRBD1. Germline V lookup: CDR1 SGHTA, CDR2 FQGNSA. The CDR3 extends over 15 amino acids. The V segment lost 4 bases and the J segment 6 bases; nucleotides outside the gene matches: 8.

The CDR3 DNA sequence: TGTGCCAGCAGCTCCACTAGCGGGACGTCAGATACGCAGTATTTT. It codes for CASSSTSGTSDTQYF. The chain recombines TRBV7-9 with TRBJ2-3; 10 bases map to TRBD2. The CDR3 sequence is 15 residues long. J was trimmed by 4 bases and V by 4 bases; bases with no gene match: 5. Germline CDR1 is SEHNR and CDR2 is FQNEAQ (reference sequence).

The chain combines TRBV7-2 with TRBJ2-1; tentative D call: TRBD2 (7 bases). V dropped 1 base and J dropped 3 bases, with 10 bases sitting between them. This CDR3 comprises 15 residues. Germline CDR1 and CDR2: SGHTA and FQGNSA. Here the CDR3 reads CASSLGGGDYNEQFF. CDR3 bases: TGTGCCAGCAGCTTAGGGGGGGGCGACTACAATGAGCAGTTCTTC.

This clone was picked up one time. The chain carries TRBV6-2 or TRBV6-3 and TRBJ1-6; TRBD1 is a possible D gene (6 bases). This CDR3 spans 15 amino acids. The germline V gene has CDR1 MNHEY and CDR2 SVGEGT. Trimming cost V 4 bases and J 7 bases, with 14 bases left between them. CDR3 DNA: TGTGCCAGCAGTTCACCGCAGGGGTCCAATTCACCCCTCCACTTT. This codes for CASSSPQGSNSPLHF.

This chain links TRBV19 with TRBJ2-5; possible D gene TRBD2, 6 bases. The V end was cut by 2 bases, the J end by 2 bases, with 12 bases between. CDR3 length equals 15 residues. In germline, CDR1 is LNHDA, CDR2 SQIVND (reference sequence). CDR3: CASSITGAPQETQYF. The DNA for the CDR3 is TGTGCCAGTAGTATAACGGGAGCGCCGCAAGAGACCCAGTACTTC.

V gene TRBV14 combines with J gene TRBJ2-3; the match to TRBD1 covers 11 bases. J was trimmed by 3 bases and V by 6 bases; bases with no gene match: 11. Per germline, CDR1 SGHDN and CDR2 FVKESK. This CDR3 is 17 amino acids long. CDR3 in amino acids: CASSLWTGGPPTDTQYF. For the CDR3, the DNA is TGTGCCAGCAGTCTTTGGACAGGGGGCCCTCCGACAGATACGCAGTATTTT.

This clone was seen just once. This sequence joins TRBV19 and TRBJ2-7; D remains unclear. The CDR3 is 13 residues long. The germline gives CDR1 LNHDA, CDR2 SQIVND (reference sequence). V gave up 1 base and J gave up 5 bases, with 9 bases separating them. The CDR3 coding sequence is TGTGCCAGTAGTATAGCCCAGTTCCACGAGCAGTACTTC. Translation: CASSIAQFHEQYF.